This T cell receptor (beta chain) came from a study of shared clonotypes between healthy human individuals. The count of this clone is one. Here immunoSEQ multiplex PCR was the method, and the copy in TCRdb shows in-frame clones only, minus some. Of about 1.5 million clones in the sample, nearly 99% were seen once. The CDR3 totals 15 residues. V lost 11 bases to trimming and J lost 3 bases, with 20 bases between them. The germline CDR1 and CDR2 sequences are ENHRY and SYGVKD. The TCR was taken from a man aged 25 to 40 in good health. The sample comprised naive CD4+ T cells sorted from blood. Subset in this sample: CD45RA+ positively selected. The chain combines TRBV10-3 with TRBJ1-3; D is unresolved. The CDR3 coding sequence is TGTGCCGTAAGGACCATCAGCGCAGGTGGAAACACCATATATTTT. Amino acids: CAVRTISAGGNTIYF.